This T cell receptor beta chain originates from a study of regulatory T cells in long-lasting Graves disease. This clonotype was counted at least ten times. Time point specified: newly diagnosed GD, antithyroid drugs for less than 3 months. After RNA was extracted from PBMCs, the TCR library was made from it. iRepertoire HTBI primers and Arm-PCR of CDR3 regions built TCR beta libraries. Source study methods: Spanning all samples, the identified segments comprised around 60 TRBV and 14 TRBJ. TCRdb analysed the multiplex PCR reads with MiXCR anew, one entry per CDR3 protein. The V and J calls here are based on TCRdb, not the publication. In the table there are 410,000 or so distinct CDR3 sequences, 15% of which are singletons. V lost 6 bases to trimming and J lost 8 bases; unmatched junction nucleotides: 10. Germline V lookup: CDR1 ENHRY, CDR2 SYGVKD. The CDR3 runs to 15 residues. These data are also associated with another study on T cells in Graves' hyperthyroidism and ophthalmopathy. That source adds: A set of HTBI primers served as the primers for a first-round RT-PCR of the TCR CDR3.

This TCR came from a woman in her 30s with Graves disease. Sequenced material: peripheral blood mononuclear cells (PBMCs), taken at new diagnosis, from a patient treated with antithyroid drugs. V and J are TRBV10-3 and TRBJ2-1; 10 nucleotides line up with TRBD2. The CDR3 sequence is CAIRPSGSISYEQFF. DNA of the CDR3: TGTGCCATCAGACCTAGCGGGAGCATCTCTTATGAGCAGTTCTTC.